Below, 6 T cell receptor beta chains from the same sample are listed, as sequenced in a study of blood T cell repertoires in COVID-19. The protocol was immunoSEQ multiplex PCR, while the TCRdb copy is restricted to in-frame clones and leaves out a portion. The repertoire includes around 280,000 clones, 89% of them detected once, and 1.7% sits in the top ten. Input material: PBMCs or T cells enriched from blood (not recorded which). These receptors came from a woman between 40 and 50 years old who had recovered from COVID-19.

The CDR3 protein is CASSLAVRGGGEKLFF. The DNA of the CDR3 is TGTGCCAGCAGCTTAGCGGTCAGGGGAGGGGGTGAAAAACTGTTTTTT. The chain links TRBV7-8 to TRBJ1-4; the D gene is possibly TRBD1 (6 bases). Germline V CDR1 and CDR2: SGHVS, FQNEAQ. The CDR3 is 16 amino acids. V lost 0 bases and J 7 bases, leaving 15 bases between the germline ends.

The J gene is TRBJ2-3, the V gene TRBV7-9; D perhaps matches TRBD1 (5 bases). CDR1 and CDR2 (germline): SEHNR, FQNEAQ (reference sequence). Trimming took 1 base from V and 3 from J, leaving 11 bases between them. The CDR3 contains 15 residues. The DNA of the CDR3 is TGTGCCAGCAGCTTAGGTTTCCCAGGGACAGATACGCAGTATTTT. This gives the protein CASSLGFPGTDTQYF.

This clone was observed once. The chain links TRBV29-1 to TRBJ2-2; 11 bases are a match to TRBD2. V was pared by 7 bases and J by 5 bases, with 18 bases of the junction left unmatched. Germline assignment: CDR1 SQVTM and CDR2 ANQGSEA. The length of the CDR3 is 18 residues. CDR3 DNA sequence: TGCAGCGCCGAGGGTGTTAGCGGGAGGGCCTTGGGGACCGGGGAGCTGTTTTTT. Protein product: CSAEGVSGRALGTGELFF.

This chain joins TRBV27 and TRBJ2-1; the match to TRBD1 covers 7 bases. Trimming removed 3 bases from V and 0 bases from J; junction bases left unmatched: 2. The CDR3 spans 15 residues. CDR1 and CDR2 (germline): MNHEY, SMNVEV (reference sequence). This CDR3 reads CASSLGQRSYNEQFF. CDR3 coding DNA: TGTGCCAGCAGTTTGGGACAGCGCTCCTACAATGAGCAGTTCTTC.

The gene calls are TRBV9 and TRBJ1-1, with no clear D. V was shortened by 0 bases and J by 3 bases, with 15 bases between the two germline ends. Looked up from germline, CDR1 is SGDLS and CDR2 is YYNGEE. This CDR3 has 16 amino acids. Here the CDR3 reads CASSVEPGTGDTEAFF. The CDR3 coding sequence is TGTGCCAGCAGCGTAGAACCCGGCACCGGGGACACTGAAGCTTTCTTT.

The V call is TRBV10-3, the J call TRBJ1-1; 8 nucleotides agree with TRBD1. The V gene end was trimmed by 0 bases and the J gene end by 6 bases; junction bases not matched to a gene: 12. Germline-derived CDR1 and CDR2 are ENHRY and SYGVKD. This CDR3 contains 17 residues. CDR3 coding DNA: TGTGCCATCAGTGAGTCGGGGAGGGGCAGGGGGCGTCCTGAAGCTTTCTTT. As protein: CAISESGRGRGRPEAFF.